This passage covers 19 T cell receptor beta chains from one sample sequenced in a study of cytomegalovirus exposure and HLA in healthy donors. With 60 Vbeta and 13 Jbeta primers, the PCR was carried out. Sequencing was performed with immunoSEQ multiplex PCR; in TCRdb, only in-frame clones are kept and a portion is missing. The repertoire holds fewer than 200,000 clones, with 75% as singletons. Sequencing was carried out using PBMCs. These receptors were obtained from a male donor in good health and CMV-seronegative.

This chain joins TRBV9 and TRBJ2-1, with a possible D match to TRBD2 (6 bases). This CDR3 comprises 14 residues. Trimming removed 4 bases at V and 7 bases at J, with 15 bases between. Germline V gene data show CDR1 as SGDLS and CDR2 as YYNGEE. The CDR3: CASSFGGVGNEQFF. DNA for the CDR3: TGTGCCAGCAGCTTCGGGGGTGTTGGAAATGAGCAGTTCTTC.

A note on this clone: No conserved phenylalanine or tryptophan ends this CDR3, so it is likely a read error. The chain uses TRBV13 and TRBJ2-2, with D unresolved. CDR3 size: 13 residues. Germline V lookup: CDR1 PRHDT, CDR2 FYEKMQ (reference sequence). V dropped 0 bases and J dropped 7 bases, with 6 bases sitting between them. The CDR3 here is CASSLGQVGELFL. The CDR3 DNA follows: TGTGCCAGCAGCTTAGGGCAGGTCGGGGAGCTGTTTCTT.

The chain combines TRBV5-1 with TRBJ1-3, with 10 bases aligning to TRBD1. Germline V gene lookup returns CDR1 SGHRS and CDR2 YFSETQ. V gave up 4 bases and J gave up 0 bases; unmatched junction bases: 7. The CDR3 extends over 17 amino acids. CDR3 residues: CASSRGTGAISGNTIYF. The CDR3 region has the DNA TGCGCCAGCAGCAGAGGGACAGGGGCTATCTCTGGAAACACCATATATTTT.

The CDR3 nucleotides read TGTGCCAGCTCACCACCGGCGCGGTGGGGCTACACCTTC. It specifies CASSPPARWGYTF. This chain connects TRBV18 to TRBJ1-2; D is unresolved. The CDR3 spans 13 residues. The germline V and J ends were trimmed by 0 bases and 8 bases, with 10 bases remaining between them. Germline values: CDR1 KGHSH, CDR2 LQKENI.

The rearrangement links TRBV19 to TRBJ2-2; no reliable D call. Germline lookup yields CDR1 LNHDA and CDR2 SQIVND (reference sequence). V gave up 1 base and J gave up 1 base, with 4 bases separating them. The CDR3 spans 14 residues. CDR3 amino acids: CASSIVGNTGELFF. CDR3 DNA: TGTGCCAGTAGTATAGTCGGGAACACCGGGGAGCTGTTTTTT. The whole variable domain, filled in from reference TRBV19 and TRBJ2-2, reads DGGITQSPKYLFRKEGQNVTLSCEQNLNHDAMYWYRQDPGQGLRLIYYSQIVNDFQKGDIAEGYSVSREKKESFPLTVTSAQKNPTAFYLCASSIVGNTGELFFGEGSRLTVL.

The chain employs TRBV6-5 and TRBJ1-1; 7 positions match TRBD1. With 4 bases clipped from V and 1 base from J, the junction kept 3 bases outside the gene matches. This CDR3 spans 14 amino acids. CDR1 is MNHEY and CDR2 is SVGAGI in the germline V gene. In DNA, the CDR3 is TGTGCCAGCAGTTCGGGACAGCCGAACACTGAAGCTTTCTTT. Translated: CASSSGQPNTEAFF.

The J gene is TRBJ1-5, the V gene TRBV10-2; D might be TRBD1 (6 bases). The V gene's germline CDR1 is WSHSY and CDR2 SAAADI. The CDR3 is made up of 13 amino acids. V gave up 2 bases and J gave up 4 bases, with 6 bases separating them. CDR3 in amino acids: CASSEQGNQPQHF. CDR3 bases: TGCGCCAGCAGTGAGCAGGGGAATCAGCCCCAGCATTTT.

V and J are TRBV4-3 and TRBJ1-2; tentative D call: TRBD1 (5 bases). Germline V gene sequence: CDR1 LGHNA, CDR2 YSLEER. The CDR3 sequence is 17 residues long. The ends were cut back, 0 bases at V and 4 bases at J, with 18 bases in the middle. The CDR3 sequence is CASSQELTAYGVYGYTF. In nucleotides, the CDR3 is TGCGCCAGCAGCCAAGAGTTGACAGCCTATGGGGTCTATGGCTACACCTTC.

This chain joins TRBV7-9 and TRBJ1-5; TRBD1 matches 7 bases. The germline V gene encodes CDR1 SEHNR and CDR2 FQNEAQ (reference sequence). There are 15 residues in the CDR3. The V gene end was trimmed by 5 bases and the J gene end by 5 bases; junction bases not matched to a gene: 9. The chain's CDR3 is CASSETGRLDQPQHF. The CDR3 nucleotides are TGTGCCAGCAGCGAGACAGGGCGTCTAGATCAGCCCCAGCATTTT.

This chain uses TRBV11-1 with TRBJ2-1; weak D call: TRBD2 (7 bases). This CDR3 comprises 17 residues. The ends were cut back, 3 bases at V and 4 bases at J, with 19 bases in the middle. Germline V gene data show CDR1 as SGHAT and CDR2 as FQDESV (reference sequence). CDR3 residues: CASSFRRGGNWYNEQFF. CDR3 DNA sequence: TGTGCCAGCAGCTTTAGGAGGGGGGGTAACTGGTACAATGAGCAGTTCTTC.

The rearrangement uses TRBV5-1 and TRBJ2-6; possibly TRBD1 for D (5 bases). V was shortened by 2 bases and J by 0 bases, with 6 bases between the two germline ends. Germline assignment: CDR1 SGHRS and CDR2 YFSETQ. This CDR3 has 15 amino acids. The CDR3: CASSFQGSGANVLTF. CDR3 sequence (DNA): TGCGCCAGCAGCTTCCAGGGCTCTGGGGCCAACGTCCTGACTTTC.

This clone was observed a few times. The CDR3 DNA sequence: TGTGCCAGCAGCTTAGATGTGGTCCGGCAGCCCCAGCATTTT. Amino acid sequence: CASSLDVVRQPQHF. The chain joins TRBV7-8 to TRBJ1-5; D ambiguous. The germline CDR1 and CDR2 sequences are SGHVS and FQNEAQ. The CDR3 is 14 residues long. V was shortened by 1 base and J by 7 bases, with 11 bases between the two germline ends. Combining the CDR3 with reference TRBV7-8 and TRBJ1-5 gives the whole variable domain GAGVSQSPRYKVAKRGQDVALRCDPISGHVSLFWYQQALGQGPEFLTYFQNEAQLDKSGLPSDRFFAERPEGSVSTLKIQRTQQEDSAVYLCASSLDVVRQPQHFGDGTRLSIL.

V is TRBV5-1 and J is TRBJ1-2; tentatively, D is TRBD1 (5 bases). This CDR3 has 14 amino acids. The V gene lost 0 bases and the J gene lost 7 bases, with 13 bases spanning the gap. Germline V gives CDR1 SGHRS, CDR2 YFSETQ. The CDR3 sequence: CASSLEGRVSGYTF. The CDR3 DNA reads TGCGCCAGCAGCTTGGAGGGGCGCGTTAGTGGCTACACCTTC.

This clone was observed a handful of times. The chain joins TRBV6-5 to TRBJ2-7; 8 nucleotides line up with TRBD1. This CDR3 spans 15 amino acids. V shed 7 bases, J shed 3 bases, and the junction held 11 bases outside the gene matches. Germline values: CDR1 MNHEY, CDR2 SVGAGI. The CDR3 DNA reads as TGTGCCAGCACCGCCCAGGGGGCCCTCAACTACGAGCAGTACTTC. Amino acids: CASTAQGALNYEQYF.

The J gene is TRBJ1-2, the V gene TRBV2; perhaps TRBD1 as D (6 bases). V lost 2 bases to trimming and J lost 6 bases, with 10 bases between them. Germline CDR1 reads SNHLY; CDR2 reads FYNNEI. CDR3 size: 13 residues. CDR3 sequence (DNA): TGTGCCAGCAGTGAACAACCAGGGGATGGCTACACCTTC. Translating gives CASSEQPGDGYTF.

This chain connects TRBV7-9 to TRBJ1-5, with D possibly TRBD1 on 5 matching bases. CDR1 and CDR2 (germline): SEHNR, FQNEAQ (reference sequence). The length of the CDR3 is 15 residues. V was cut by 5 bases and J by 5 bases, with 16 bases left in between. DNA of the CDR3: TGTGCCAGCAGCAGGAGCGACAGTTGGGATCAGCCCCAGCATTTT. Its protein product is CASSRSDSWDQPQHF.

The V gene is TRBV30, the J gene TRBJ2-1, with D perhaps TRBD2 (5 bases). CDR1 and CDR2 (germline): GTSNPN, SVGIG (reference sequence). The CDR3 consists of 12 residues. The germline V and J ends were trimmed by 2 bases and 10 bases, with 12 bases remaining between them. CDR3 region: CAWSSGSREQFF. CDR3 nucleotide sequence: TGTGCCTGGAGTTCGGGATCACGGGAGCAGTTCTTC.

The rearrangement joins TRBV6-1 to TRBJ2-4; TRBD1 agrees at 8 bases. The CDR3 runs 17 residues. CDR1 and CDR2 (germline): MNHNS, SASEGT. V was pared by 1 base and J by 1 base, with 6 bases of the junction left unmatched. The CDR3 is CASSEGRGQEAKNIQYF. CDR3 DNA: TGTGCCAGCAGTGAAGGCAGGGGGCAGGAGGCCAAAAACATTCAGTACTTC.

The V gene is TRBV7-3, the J gene TRBJ1-3; no reliable D call. The CDR3 is 15 residues long. From germline, CDR1 is SGHTA and CDR2 FQGTGA. Trimming stripped 1 base from V and 4 bases from J, with 11 bases between. Here the CDR3 DNA reads TGTGCCAGCAGCTTAAATACGGTGCGGGGAAACACCATATATTTT. This codes for CASSLNTVRGNTIYF.